The 19 T cell receptor beta chains presented below share a single source sample, sequenced in a study of CD8 T cells in ankylosing spondylitis. Each CDR3 protein is one row after TCRdb ran MiXCR on the 5' RACE reads. The repertoire holds approximately 340,000 distinct CDR3 sequences, with 14% to 15% as singletons. The sample comprised blood, either unsorted or a sorted T cell fraction (not recorded which). These receptors were collected from a male donor with ankylosing spondylitis or in good health (not recorded which).

This clonotype was detected only a few times. The V call is TRBV12-5, the J call TRBJ2-5; no firm D call. Germline V lookup: CDR1 LGHNT, CDR2 FRNRAP. The CDR3 runs 14 residues. The V gene lost 1 base and the J gene lost 1 base, with 7 bases spanning the gap. As DNA, the CDR3 is TGTGCTAGTGGTTTGGGGTGGGGCCAAGAGACCCAGTACTTC. Translation: CASGLGWGQETQYF.

V is TRBV30 and J is TRBJ2-1; TRBD2 aligns across 7 bases. Germline V CDR1 and CDR2: GTSNPN, SVGIG (reference sequence). Trimming took 3 bases from V and 2 from J; bases not matched to a gene: 4. The CDR3 has 14 amino acids. The CDR3 sequence: CAWRGAGAYNEQFF. In DNA form, the CDR3 reads TGTGCCTGGAGAGGGGCGGGGGCCTACAATGAGCAGTTCTTC.

This clonotype was counted between two and nine times. The chain employs TRBV12-3 or TRBV12-4 and TRBJ2-5; 11 nucleotides match TRBD1. Trimming cost V 4 bases and J 6 bases; bases outside gene matches: 7. The CDR3 runs 15 residues. CDR3 DNA sequence: TGTGCCAGCAGTTCCCCGGACAGGGGGCTACAGACCCAGTACTTC. Translated, it gives CASSSPDRGLQTQYF.

This clonotype came up many times. The chain carries TRBV12-3 or TRBV12-4 and TRBJ1-2; no firm D call. V lost 2 bases and J lost 8, with 18 bases in between. The CDR3 totals 15 residues. CDR3 in DNA: TGTGCCAGCAGTTTATTCCCCGCGCGGGAAGGCGGCTACACCTTC. Its translation: CASSLFPAREGGYTF.

This clonotype was seen a few times. The chain uses TRBV12-3 or TRBV12-4 and TRBJ1-5, with no clear D. The CDR3 length is 14 residues. V was clipped by 6 bases and J by 1 base, with 10 bases between them. The CDR3 loop is CASRLAGSNQPQHF. The DNA for the CDR3 is TGTGCCAGCAGGCTGGCGGGGAGCAATCAGCCCCAGCATTTT.

V is TRBV30 and J is TRBJ2-5; 8 nucleotides line up with TRBD2. Per the germline V gene, CDR1 is GTSNPN and CDR2 is SVGIG (reference sequence). V dropped 2 bases and J dropped 4; count of bases not matched to a gene: 6. The CDR3 runs to 14 residues. The CDR3 loop is CAWSFHSGTETQYF. In DNA, the CDR3 is TGTGCCTGGAGTTTTCATAGCGGGACAGAGACCCAGTACTTC.

The CDR3 sequence is CASSYSTSGAYEQYF. CDR3 bases: TGTGCCAGCAGTTACTCGACTAGCGGAGCGTACGAGCAGTACTTC. The V gene is TRBV6-5, the J gene TRBJ2-7; 9 bases are shared with TRBD2. The V gene end was trimmed by 0 bases and the J gene end by 4 bases; junction bases not matched to a gene: 4. Germline CDR1 reads MNHEY; CDR2 reads SVGAGI. This CDR3 spans 15 amino acids.

This clonotype has only a few counts. The chain recombines TRBV7-2 with TRBJ2-2; D remains ambiguous. The CDR3 sequence is 17 residues long. V was cut by 2 bases and J by 5 bases, with 18 bases left in between. Per the germline V gene, CDR1 is SGHTA and CDR2 is FQGNSA. DNA of the CDR3: TGTGCCAGCAGCTTAAAGGGTTTCTCAGATTATACCGGGGAGCTGTTTTTT. Its protein product is CASSLKGFSDYTGELFF.

This chain uses TRBV12-3 or TRBV12-4 with TRBJ1-5; D remains ambiguous. This CDR3 has 13 residues. Trimming shortened V by 7 bases and J by 5 bases, and 12 bases separated the two germline ends. The CDR3 DNA follows: TGTGCCAGCACGCCCCGGGCGCATCAGCCCCAGCATTTT. This sequence encodes CASTPRAHQPQHF.

The chain carries TRBV29-1 and TRBJ2-1; D is unresolved. Between the trimmed V and J ends, which lost 3 bases and 5 bases, there was a span of 2 bases. The CDR3 has 10 amino acids. The germline V gene encodes CDR1 SQVTM and CDR2 ANQGSEA. The CDR3 coding sequence is TGCAGCGTTGAGGACAATGAGCAGTTCTTC. As protein: CSVEDNEQFF.

V usage is TRBV5-1 and J usage is TRBJ1-1; no clear D gene. V was shortened by 0 bases and J by 4 bases, with 13 bases between the two germline ends. CDR1 is SGHRS and CDR2 is YFSETQ in the germline V gene. The CDR3 runs to 15 residues. The CDR3 here is CASSLGATEVTEAFF. The CDR3 region has the DNA TGCGCCAGCAGCTTGGGGGCCACAGAGGTCACTGAAGCTTTCTTT.

The sample holds a few counts of this clonotype. J is TRBJ1-2 and V is TRBV12-3 or TRBV12-4, with D possibly being TRBD1 (6 bases). Trimming pared 8 bases from V and 7 bases from J, leaving 14 bases between. CDR3 length: 12 amino acids. CDR3 amino acids: CASWARGSGYTF. As DNA, the CDR3 is TGTGCCAGCTGGGCCAGGGGAAGTGGCTACACCTTC.

The chain couples TRBV13 to TRBJ2-1; no reliable D call. V was shortened by 5 bases and J by 1 base, with 12 bases between the two germline ends. CDR1 is PRHDT, CDR2 FYEKMQ, per germline (reference sequence). CDR3 size: 15 residues. The CDR3 loop is CASSPASSSYNEQFF. The CDR3 DNA sequence: TGTGCCAGCAGCCCGGCCAGTTCATCCTACAATGAGCAGTTCTTC.

V gene TRBV24-1 combines with J gene TRBJ2-3, with 7 bases fitting TRBD1. CDR3 length: 12 amino acids. Germline loops: CDR1 KGHDR, CDR2 SFDVKD. V lost 9 bases, J lost 1 base, and 0 bases stayed unmatched. The CDR3 loop reads CATGQGTDTQYF. The CDR3, as DNA: TGTGCCACCGGACAGGGCACAGATACGCAGTATTTT.

The V gene is TRBV29-1, the J gene TRBJ1-2; tentative D call: TRBD1 (5 bases). This CDR3 has 13 residues. Trimming pared 6 bases from V and 8 bases from J, leaving 19 bases between. Germline V gene data show CDR1 as SQVTM and CDR2 as ANQGSEA. This CDR3 reads CSVAGGGKEGYTF. The CDR3 bases are TGCAGCGTCGCCGGGGGAGGAAAGGAAGGCTACACCTTC.

This sequence joins TRBV11-2 and TRBJ2-3; 14 bases match TRBD2. Germline V gives CDR1 SGHAT, CDR2 FQNNGV. The CDR3 is 18 amino acids. Trimming took 7 bases from V and 2 from J; bases not matched to a gene: 11. The CDR3 coding sequence is TGTGCCAGCACCCTACATGGACTAGCGGGGGGAGTCACAGATACGCAGTATTTT. Translation: CASTLHGLAGGVTDTQYF.

The chain carries TRBV4-2 and TRBJ2-3, with 8 bases identical to TRBD2. Germline V gene lookup returns CDR1 LGHNA and CDR2 YNFKEQ. The CDR3 extends over 15 amino acids. The ends lost 6 bases at V and 0 bases at J; junction bases unmatched: 5. This CDR3 reads CASSSRGGSTDTQYF. The CDR3, as DNA: TGTGCCAGCAGTTCTCGGGGGGGGAGCACAGATACGCAGTATTTT.

This clonotype has ten or more counts. The J gene is TRBJ2-5, the V gene TRBV20-1, with 11 nucleotides matching TRBD2. Germline CDR1 and CDR2: DFQATT and SNEGSKA (reference sequence). The CDR3 has 14 residues. The V and J ends lost 8 bases and 1 base, in that order; junction bases with no gene match: 6. The CDR3 here is CSPYGTSGQETQYF. The DNA for the CDR3 is TGCAGTCCATACGGGACTAGCGGCCAAGAGACCCAGTACTTC.

The V and J genes are TRBV5-1 and TRBJ1-1, with 8 bases matching TRBD1. J gave up 1 base and V 3 bases, and 5 bases lay outside the gene matches. This CDR3 has 15 residues. Germline assignment: CDR1 SGHRS and CDR2 YFSETQ. The CDR3 here is CASSWWTGPNTEAFF. The CDR3 DNA reads TGCGCCAGCAGCTGGTGGACAGGGCCGAACACTGAAGCTTTCTTT.